The clone carrying this T cell receptor beta chain was seen once. Its matching antigen is unknown. The V gene lost 2 bases and the J gene lost 5 bases, with 4 bases spanning the gap. This CDR3 comprises 11 residues. Germline CDR1 MNHEY, CDR2 SVGEGT. The data were taken from a study of post-analysis software for immune sequencing data. Built from TCR beta cDNA, the libraries had unique molecular identifiers in them. The T cell input of about 1 to 10 million gave roughly 500,000 cDNA molecules. TCRdb independently ran MiXCR on the PCR reads; one entry per CDR3 protein. There are 600,000 to 750,000 distinct CDR3 sequences in the sample; approximately 59% occur only once, and about 11% lies in the top ten. The study's findings and limits: Comparison of patients with controls showed five TRBV segments more frequent in patients, TRBV5-6, TRBV5-1 and TRBV20-1 among them. Those with multiple sclerosis, the patient group, showed significantly lower normalized Chao1 diversity than controls.

The material sequenced was blood. The V call is TRBV6-2 or TRBV6-3, the J call TRBJ2-7, with D uncertain. The receptor was isolated from a girl aged 2-10 years with multiple sclerosis. This CDR3 is CASSYTDEQYF. CDR3 in DNA: TGTGCCAGCAGTTACACCGACGAGCAGTACTTC.